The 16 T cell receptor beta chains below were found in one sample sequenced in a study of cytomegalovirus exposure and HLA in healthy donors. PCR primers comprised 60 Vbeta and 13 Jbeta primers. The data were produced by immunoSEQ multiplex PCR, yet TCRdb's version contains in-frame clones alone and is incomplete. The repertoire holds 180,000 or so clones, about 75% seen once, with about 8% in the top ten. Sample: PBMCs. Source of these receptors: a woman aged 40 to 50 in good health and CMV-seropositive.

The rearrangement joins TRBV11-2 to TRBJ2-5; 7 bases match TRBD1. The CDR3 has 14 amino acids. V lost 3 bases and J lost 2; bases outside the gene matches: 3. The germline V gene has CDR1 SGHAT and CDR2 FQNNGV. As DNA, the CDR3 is TGTGCCAGCAGCTTGACAGGGTGGCAAGAGACCCAGTACTTC. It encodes CASSLTGWQETQYF. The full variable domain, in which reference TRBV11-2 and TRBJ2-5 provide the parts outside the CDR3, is EAGVAQSPRYKIIEKRQSVAFWCNPISGHATLYWYQQILGQGPKLLIQFQNNGVVDDSQLPKDRFSAERLKGVDSTLKIQPAKLEDSAVYLCASSLTGWQETQYFGPGTRLLVL.

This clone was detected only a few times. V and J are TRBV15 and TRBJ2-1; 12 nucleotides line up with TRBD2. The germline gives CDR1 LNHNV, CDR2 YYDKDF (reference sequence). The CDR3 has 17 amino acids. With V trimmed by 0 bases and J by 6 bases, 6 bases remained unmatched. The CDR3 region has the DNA TGTGCCACCAGCAGAGACCTTTCTAGCGGGAGGGCCAATGAGCAGTTCTTC. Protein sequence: CATSRDLSSGRANEQFF.

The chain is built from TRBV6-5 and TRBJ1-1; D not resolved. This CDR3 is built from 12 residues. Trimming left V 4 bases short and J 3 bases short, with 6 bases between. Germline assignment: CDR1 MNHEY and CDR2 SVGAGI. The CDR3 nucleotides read TGTGCCAGCAGTTTGCGGGACACTGAAGCTTTCTTT. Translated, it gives CASSLRDTEAFF.

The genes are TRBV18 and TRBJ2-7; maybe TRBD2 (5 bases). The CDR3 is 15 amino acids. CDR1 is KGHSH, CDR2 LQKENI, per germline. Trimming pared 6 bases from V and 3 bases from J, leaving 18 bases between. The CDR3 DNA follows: TGTGCCAGCTCTCGTGGTGGAGGCTCCTTCTACGAGCAGTACTTC. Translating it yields CASSRGGGSFYEQYF. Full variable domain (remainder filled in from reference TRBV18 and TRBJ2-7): NAGVMQNPRHLVRRRGQEARLRCSPMKGHSHVYWYRQLPEEGLKFMVYLQKENIIDESGMPKERFSAEFPKEGPSILRIQQVVRGDSAAYFCASSRGGGSFYEQYFGPGTRLTVT.

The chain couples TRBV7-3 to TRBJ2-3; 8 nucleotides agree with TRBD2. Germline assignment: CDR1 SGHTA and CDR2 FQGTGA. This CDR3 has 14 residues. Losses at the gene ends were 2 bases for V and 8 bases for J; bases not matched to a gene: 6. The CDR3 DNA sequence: TGTGCCAGCAGCTTAGGGCTAGCGGGCGGTACGCAGTATTTT. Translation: CASSLGLAGGTQYF.

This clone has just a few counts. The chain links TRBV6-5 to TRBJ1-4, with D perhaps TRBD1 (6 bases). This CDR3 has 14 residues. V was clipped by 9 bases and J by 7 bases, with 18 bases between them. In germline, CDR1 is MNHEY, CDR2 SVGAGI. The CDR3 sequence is CASSPGTRSEKLFF. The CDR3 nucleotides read TGTGCCAGTTCCCCCGGGACACGGAGTGAAAAACTGTTTTTT.

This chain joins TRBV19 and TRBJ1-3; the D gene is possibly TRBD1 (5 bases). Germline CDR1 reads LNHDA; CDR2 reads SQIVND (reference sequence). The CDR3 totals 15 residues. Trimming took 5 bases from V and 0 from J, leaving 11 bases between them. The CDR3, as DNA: TGTGCCAGTAGTCTTCTGGGGGGCTCTGGAAACACCATATATTTT. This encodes CASSLLGGSGNTIYF.

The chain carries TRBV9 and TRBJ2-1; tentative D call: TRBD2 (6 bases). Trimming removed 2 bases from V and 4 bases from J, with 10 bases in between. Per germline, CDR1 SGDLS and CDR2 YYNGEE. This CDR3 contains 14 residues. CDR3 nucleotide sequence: TGTGCCAGCAGCGTCGGCGGGATGTACAATGAGCAGTTCTTC. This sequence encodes CASSVGGMYNEQFF.

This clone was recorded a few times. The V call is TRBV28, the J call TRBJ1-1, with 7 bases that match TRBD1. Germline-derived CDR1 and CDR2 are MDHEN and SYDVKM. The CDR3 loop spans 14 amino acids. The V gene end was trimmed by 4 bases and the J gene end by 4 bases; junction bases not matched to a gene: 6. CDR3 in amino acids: CASSSGGLGTEAFF. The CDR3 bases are TGTGCCAGCAGTTCAGGGGGATTGGGCACTGAAGCTTTCTTT.

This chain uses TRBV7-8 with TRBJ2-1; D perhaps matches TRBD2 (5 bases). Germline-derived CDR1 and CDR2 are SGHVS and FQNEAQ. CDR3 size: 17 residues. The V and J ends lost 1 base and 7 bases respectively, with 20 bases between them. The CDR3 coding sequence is TGTGCCAGCAGCTTAGAGGGTCGGGGTAGCCTTCAGAATGAGCAGTTCTTC. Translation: CASSLEGRGSLQNEQFF.

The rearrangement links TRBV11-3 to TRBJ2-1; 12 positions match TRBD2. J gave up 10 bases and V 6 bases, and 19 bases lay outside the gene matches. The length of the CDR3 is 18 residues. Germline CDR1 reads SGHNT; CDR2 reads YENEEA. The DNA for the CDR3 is TGTGCCAGCAGTTCTACCCCGAGGGCTAGCGGGGGGGCCCGGGAGCAGTTCTTC. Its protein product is CASSSTPRASGGAREQFF.

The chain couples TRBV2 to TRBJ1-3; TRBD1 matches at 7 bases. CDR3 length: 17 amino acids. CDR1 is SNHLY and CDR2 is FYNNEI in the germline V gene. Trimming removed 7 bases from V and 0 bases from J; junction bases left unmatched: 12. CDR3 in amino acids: CASNYSPGTVSGNTIYF. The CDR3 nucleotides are TGTGCCAGCAACTATAGTCCCGGGACAGTCTCTGGAAACACCATATATTTT. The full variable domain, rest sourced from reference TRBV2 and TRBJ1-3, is EPEVTQTPSHQVTQMGQEVILRCVPISNHLYFYWYRQILGQKVEFLVSFYNNEISEKSEIFDDQFSVERPDGSNFTLKIRSTKLEDSAMYFCASNYSPGTVSGNTIYFGEGSWLTVV.

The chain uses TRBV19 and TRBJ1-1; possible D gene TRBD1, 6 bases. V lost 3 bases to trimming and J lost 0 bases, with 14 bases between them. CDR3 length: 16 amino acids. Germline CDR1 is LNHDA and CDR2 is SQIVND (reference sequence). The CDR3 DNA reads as TGTGCCAGTAGTATGAAGTGGACAGCCATGAACACTGAAGCTTTCTTT. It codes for CASSMKWTAMNTEAFF.

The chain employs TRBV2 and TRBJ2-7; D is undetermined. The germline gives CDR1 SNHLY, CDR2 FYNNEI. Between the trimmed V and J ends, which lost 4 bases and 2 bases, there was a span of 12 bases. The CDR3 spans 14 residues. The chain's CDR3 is CASSVNFSPYEQYF. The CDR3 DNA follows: TGTGCCAGCAGTGTGAACTTCTCACCCTACGAGCAGTACTTC.

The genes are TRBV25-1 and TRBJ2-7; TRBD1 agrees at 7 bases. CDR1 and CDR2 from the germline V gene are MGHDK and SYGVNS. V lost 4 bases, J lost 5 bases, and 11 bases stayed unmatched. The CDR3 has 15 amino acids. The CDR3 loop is CASSALTGHEDEQYF. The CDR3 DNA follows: TGTGCCAGCAGTGCCCTGACAGGGCACGAGGACGAGCAGTACTTC.

The CDR3 reads CASSPLGGTGGANTEAFF. In DNA form, the CDR3 reads TGTGCCAGCTCACCACTCGGTGGGACAGGGGGCGCGAACACTGAAGCTTTCTTT. The gene calls are TRBV18 and TRBJ1-1; 12 nucleotides align to TRBD1. The CDR3 has 18 residues. The germline CDR1 and CDR2 sequences are KGHSH and LQKENI. V lost 1 base, J lost 1 base, and 7 bases stayed unmatched.